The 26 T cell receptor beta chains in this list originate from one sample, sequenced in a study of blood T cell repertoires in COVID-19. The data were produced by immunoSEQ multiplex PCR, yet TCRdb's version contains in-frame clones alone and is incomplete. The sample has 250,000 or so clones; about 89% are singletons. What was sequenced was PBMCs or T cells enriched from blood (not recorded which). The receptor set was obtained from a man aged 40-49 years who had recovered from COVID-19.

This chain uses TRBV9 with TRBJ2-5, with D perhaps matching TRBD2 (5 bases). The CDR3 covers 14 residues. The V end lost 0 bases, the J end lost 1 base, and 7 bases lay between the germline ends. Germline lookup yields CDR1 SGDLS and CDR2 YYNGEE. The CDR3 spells CASSVGESQETQYF. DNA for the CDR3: TGTGCCAGCAGCGTAGGGGAGAGCCAAGAGACCCAGTACTTC.

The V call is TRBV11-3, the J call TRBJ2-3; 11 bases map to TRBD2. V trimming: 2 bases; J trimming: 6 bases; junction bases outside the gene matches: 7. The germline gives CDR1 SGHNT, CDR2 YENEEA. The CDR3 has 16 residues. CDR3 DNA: TGTGCCAGCAGCTTACCTTCTAGCGGGGGGCCCGATACGCAGTATTTT. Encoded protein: CASSLPSSGGPDTQYF.

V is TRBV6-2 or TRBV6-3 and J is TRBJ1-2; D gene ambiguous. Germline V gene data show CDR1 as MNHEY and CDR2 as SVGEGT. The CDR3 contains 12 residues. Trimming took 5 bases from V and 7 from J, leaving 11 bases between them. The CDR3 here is CASSPDRGGYTF. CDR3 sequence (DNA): TGTGCCAGCAGTCCGGACCGGGGTGGCTACACCTTC.

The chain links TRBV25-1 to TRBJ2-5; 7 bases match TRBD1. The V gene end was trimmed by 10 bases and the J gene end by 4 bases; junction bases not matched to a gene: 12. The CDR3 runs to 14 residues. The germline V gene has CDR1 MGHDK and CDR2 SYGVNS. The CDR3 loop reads CATVDRVGVETQYF. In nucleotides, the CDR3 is TGTGCCACCGTCGACAGGGTCGGTGTAGAGACCCAGTACTTC.

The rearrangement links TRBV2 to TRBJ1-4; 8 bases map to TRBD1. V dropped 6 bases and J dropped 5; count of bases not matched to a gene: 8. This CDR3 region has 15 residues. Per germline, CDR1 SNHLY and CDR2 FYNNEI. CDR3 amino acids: CASRRRQGLNEKLFF. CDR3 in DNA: TGTGCCAGCAGAAGGAGACAGGGGCTAAATGAAAAACTGTTTTTT.

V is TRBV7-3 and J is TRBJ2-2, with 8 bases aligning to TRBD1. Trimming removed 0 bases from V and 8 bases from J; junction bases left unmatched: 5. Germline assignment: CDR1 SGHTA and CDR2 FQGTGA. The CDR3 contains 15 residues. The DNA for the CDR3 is TGTGCCAGCAGCTTAACCGGGCAGGGGGCAGGGGAGCTGTTTTTT. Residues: CASSLTGQGAGELFF.

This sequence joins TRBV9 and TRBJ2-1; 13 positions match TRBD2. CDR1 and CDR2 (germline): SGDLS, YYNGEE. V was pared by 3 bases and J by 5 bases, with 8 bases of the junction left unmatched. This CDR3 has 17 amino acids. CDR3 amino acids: CASSARRTSGGDNEQFF. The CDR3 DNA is TGTGCCAGCAGCGCAAGACGGACTAGCGGGGGAGACAATGAGCAGTTCTTC. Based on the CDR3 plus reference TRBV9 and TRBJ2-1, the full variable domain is DSGVTQTPKHLITATGQRVTLRCSPRSGDLSVYWYQQSLDQGLQFLIQYYNGEERAKGNILERFSAQQFPDLHSELNLSSLELGDSALYFCASSARRTSGGDNEQFFGPGTRLTVL.

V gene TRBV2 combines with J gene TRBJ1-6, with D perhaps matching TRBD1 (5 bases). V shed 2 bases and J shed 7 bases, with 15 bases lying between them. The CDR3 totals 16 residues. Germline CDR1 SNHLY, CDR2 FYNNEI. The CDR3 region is CASSERGDLTNSPLHF. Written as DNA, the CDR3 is TGTGCCAGCAGTGAACGGGGGGATCTGACCAATTCACCCCTCCACTTT.

The CDR3 sequence is CASRLGDLGTEAFF. The CDR3, as DNA: TGTGCCAGCAGGTTAGGGGATTTGGGCACTGAAGCTTTCTTT. The chain carries TRBV6-5 and TRBJ1-1, with D maybe TRBD1 (5 bases). CDR3 size: 14 residues. Trimming removed 6 bases at V and 4 bases at J, with 15 bases between. The V gene's germline CDR1 is MNHEY and CDR2 SVGAGI.

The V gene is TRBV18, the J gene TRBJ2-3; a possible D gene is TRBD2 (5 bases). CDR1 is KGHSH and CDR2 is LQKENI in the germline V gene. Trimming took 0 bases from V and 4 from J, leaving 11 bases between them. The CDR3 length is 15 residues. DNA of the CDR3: TGTGCCAGCTCACCACCTTTGGGAGTCCCAGATACGCAGTATTTT. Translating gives CASSPPLGVPDTQYF.

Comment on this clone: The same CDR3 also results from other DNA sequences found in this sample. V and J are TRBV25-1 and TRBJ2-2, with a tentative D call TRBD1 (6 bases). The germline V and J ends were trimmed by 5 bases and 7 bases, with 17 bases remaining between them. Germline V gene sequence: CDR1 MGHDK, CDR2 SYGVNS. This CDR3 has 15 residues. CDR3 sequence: CASSTGTGIDGELFF. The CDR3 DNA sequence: TGTGCCAGCAGTACCGGAACAGGGATCGACGGGGAGCTGTTTTTT.

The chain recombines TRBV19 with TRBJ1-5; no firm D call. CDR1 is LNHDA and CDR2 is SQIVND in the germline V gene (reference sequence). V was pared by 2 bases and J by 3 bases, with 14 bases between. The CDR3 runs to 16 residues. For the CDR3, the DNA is TGTGCCAGTAGTATAACTATCTGGACTGTCAATCAGCCCCAGCATTTT. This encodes CASSITIWTVNQPQHF. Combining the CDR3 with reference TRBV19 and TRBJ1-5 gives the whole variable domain DGGITQSPKYLFRKEGQNVTLSCEQNLNHDAMYWYRQDPGQGLRLIYYSQIVNDFQKGDIAEGYSVSREKKESFPLTVTSAQKNPTAFYLCASSITIWTVNQPQHFGDGTRLSIL.

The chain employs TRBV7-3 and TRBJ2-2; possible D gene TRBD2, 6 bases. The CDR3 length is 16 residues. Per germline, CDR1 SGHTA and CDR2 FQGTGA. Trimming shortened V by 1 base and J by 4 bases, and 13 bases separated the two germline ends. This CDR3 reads CASSLMGSGSTGELFF. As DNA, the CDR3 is TGTGCCAGCAGCTTAATGGGCTCCGGGAGCACCGGGGAGCTGTTTTTT. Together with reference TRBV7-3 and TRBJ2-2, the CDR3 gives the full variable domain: GAGVSQTPSNKVTEKGKYVELRCDPISGHTALYWYRQSLGQGPEFLIYFQGTGAADDSGLPNDRFFAVRPEGSVSTLKIQRTERGDSAVYLCASSLMGSGSTGELFFGEGSRLTVL.

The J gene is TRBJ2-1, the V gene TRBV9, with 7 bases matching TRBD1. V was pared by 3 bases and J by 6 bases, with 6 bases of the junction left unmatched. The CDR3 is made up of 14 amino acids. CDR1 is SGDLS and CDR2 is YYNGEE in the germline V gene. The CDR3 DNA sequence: TGTGCCAGCAGCGCAAGACAGGGCCGCAATGAGCAGTTCTTC. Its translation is CASSARQGRNEQFF.

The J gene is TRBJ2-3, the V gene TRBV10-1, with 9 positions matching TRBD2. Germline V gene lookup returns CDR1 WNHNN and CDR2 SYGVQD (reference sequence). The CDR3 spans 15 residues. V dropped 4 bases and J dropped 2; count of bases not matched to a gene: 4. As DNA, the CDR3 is TGCGCCAGCAGTGCCACTAGCGGGTCCACAGATACGCAGTATTTT. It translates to CASSATSGSTDTQYF.

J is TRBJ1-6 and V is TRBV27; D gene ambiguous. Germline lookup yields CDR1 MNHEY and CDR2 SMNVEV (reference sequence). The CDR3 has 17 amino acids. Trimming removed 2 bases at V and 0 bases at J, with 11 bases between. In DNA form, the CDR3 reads TGTGCCAGCAGTTTAGATCTATTGAGCTCCTATAATTCACCCCTCCACTTT. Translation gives CASSLDLLSSYNSPLHF.

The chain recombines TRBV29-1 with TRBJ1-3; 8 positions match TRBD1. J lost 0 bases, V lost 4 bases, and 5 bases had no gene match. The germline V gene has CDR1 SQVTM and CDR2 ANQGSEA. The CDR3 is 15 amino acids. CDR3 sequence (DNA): TGCAGCGTTGGGCAGGGGGCAAACTCTGGAAACACCATATATTTT. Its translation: CSVGQGANSGNTIYF. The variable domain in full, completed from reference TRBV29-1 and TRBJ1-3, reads SAVISQKPSRDICQRGTSLTIQCQVDSQVTMMFWYRQQPGQSLTLIATANQGSEATYESGFVIDKFPISRPNLTFSTLTVSNMSPEDSSIYLCSVGQGANSGNTIYFGEGSWLTVV.

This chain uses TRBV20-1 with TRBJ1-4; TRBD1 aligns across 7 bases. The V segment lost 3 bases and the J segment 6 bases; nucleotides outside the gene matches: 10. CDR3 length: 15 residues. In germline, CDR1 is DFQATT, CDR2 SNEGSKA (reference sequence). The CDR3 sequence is CSASSRQGGDEKLFF. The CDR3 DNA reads TGCAGTGCTAGTAGTAGACAGGGTGGCGATGAAAAACTGTTTTTT.

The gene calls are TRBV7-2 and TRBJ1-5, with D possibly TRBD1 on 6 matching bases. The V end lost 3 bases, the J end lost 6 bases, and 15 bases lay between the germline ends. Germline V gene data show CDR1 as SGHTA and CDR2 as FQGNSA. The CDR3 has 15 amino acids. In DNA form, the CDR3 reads TGTGCCAGCAGCTTGATGTCAGGGGTTTTTCAGCCCCAGCATTTT. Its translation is CASSLMSGVFQPQHF.

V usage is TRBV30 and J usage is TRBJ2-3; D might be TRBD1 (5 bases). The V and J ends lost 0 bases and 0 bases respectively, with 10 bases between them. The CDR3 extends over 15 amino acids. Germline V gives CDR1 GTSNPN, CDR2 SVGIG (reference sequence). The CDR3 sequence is CAWSVLAGSTDTQYF. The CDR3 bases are TGTGCCTGGAGTGTACTCGCAGGGAGCACAGATACGCAGTATTTT.

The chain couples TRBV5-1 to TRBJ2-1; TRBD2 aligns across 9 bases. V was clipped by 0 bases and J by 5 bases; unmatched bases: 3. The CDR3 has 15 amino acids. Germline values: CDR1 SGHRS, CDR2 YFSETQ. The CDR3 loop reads CASSLVLAGDNEQFF. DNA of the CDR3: TGCGCCAGCAGCTTGGTACTAGCGGGCGACAATGAGCAGTTCTTC.

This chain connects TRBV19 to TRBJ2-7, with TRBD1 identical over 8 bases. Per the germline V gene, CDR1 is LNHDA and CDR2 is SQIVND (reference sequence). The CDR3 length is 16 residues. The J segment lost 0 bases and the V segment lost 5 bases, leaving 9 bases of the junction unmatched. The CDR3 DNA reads TGTGCCAGTAGTCCGGCGGGACAGGATCGCTCCTACGAGCAGTACTTC. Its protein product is CASSPAGQDRSYEQYF.

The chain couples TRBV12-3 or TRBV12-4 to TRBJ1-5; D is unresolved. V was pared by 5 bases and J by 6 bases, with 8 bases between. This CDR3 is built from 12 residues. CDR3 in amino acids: CASSAGVQPQHF. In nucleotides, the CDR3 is TGTGCCAGCAGTGCAGGCGTTCAGCCCCAGCATTTT.

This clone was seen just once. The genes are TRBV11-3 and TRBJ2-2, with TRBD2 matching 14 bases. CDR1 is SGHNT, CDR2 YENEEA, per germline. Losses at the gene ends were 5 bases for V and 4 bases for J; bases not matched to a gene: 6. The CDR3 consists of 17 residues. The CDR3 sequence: CASSRGLAGVGTGELFF. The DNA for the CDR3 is TGTGCCAGCAGCAGGGGACTAGCGGGAGTAGGCACCGGGGAGCTGTTTTTT.

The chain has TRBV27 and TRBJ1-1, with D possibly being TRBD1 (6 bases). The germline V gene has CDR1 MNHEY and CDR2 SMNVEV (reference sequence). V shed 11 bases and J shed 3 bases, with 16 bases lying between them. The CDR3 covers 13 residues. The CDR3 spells CAVVRGSDTEAFF. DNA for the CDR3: TGTGCCGTTGTTAGGGGGTCGGACACTGAAGCTTTCTTT.

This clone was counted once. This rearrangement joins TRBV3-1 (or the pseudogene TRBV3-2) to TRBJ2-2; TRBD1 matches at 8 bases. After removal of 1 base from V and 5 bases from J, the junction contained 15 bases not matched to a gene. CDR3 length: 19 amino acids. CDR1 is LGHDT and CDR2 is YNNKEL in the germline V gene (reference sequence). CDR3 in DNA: TGTGCCAGCAGCCAAGTCCCAGGGGGCTTGCAGTTGAGGACCGGGGAGCTGTTTTTT. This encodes CASSQVPGGLQLRTGELFF.